The next 9 T cell receptor beta chains were all read from a single sample in a study of blood T cell repertoires in COVID-19. This table comes from immunoSEQ multiplex PCR, and its TCRdb copy is limited to in-frame clones, with some not included. Here the sample spans roughly 250,000 clones, approximately 90% being singletons. The specimen sequenced was PBMCs or T cells enriched from blood (not recorded which). The receptors stem from a man in his forties or fifties who had recovered from COVID-19.

The J gene is TRBJ1-5, the V gene TRBV19; 10 bases are shared with TRBD1. Germline V CDR1 and CDR2: LNHDA, SQIVND (reference sequence). The V and J ends lost 8 bases and 6 bases, in that order; junction bases with no gene match: 7. This CDR3 is 14 amino acids long. The CDR3 here is CASVRTGGFQPQHF. The CDR3 region has the DNA TGTGCCAGTGTTAGGACAGGGGGATTTCAGCCCCAGCATTTT.

The count of this clone is one. The chain couples TRBV28 to TRBJ1-3; D perhaps matches TRBD1 (6 bases). Germline V CDR1 and CDR2: MDHEN, SYDVKM. V lost 0 bases, J lost 3 bases, and 9 bases lay in between. This CDR3 contains 15 residues. CDR3 in amino acids: CASSLWDSRGNTIYF. The CDR3 bases are TGTGCCAGCAGTTTATGGGACAGCCGTGGAAACACCATATATTTT.

This chain connects TRBV7-2 to TRBJ2-3, with 13 nucleotides matching TRBD2. This CDR3 spans 17 amino acids. The V gene end was trimmed by 1 base and the J gene end by 2 bases; junction bases not matched to a gene: 3. The V gene's germline CDR1 is SGHTA and CDR2 FQGNSA. The CDR3 reads CASSLVGTSGNTDTQYF. The CDR3 nucleotides read TGTGCCAGCAGCTTAGTTGGGACTAGCGGGAACACAGATACGCAGTATTTT.

This rearrangement joins TRBV7-8 to TRBJ2-7; 12 nucleotides line up with TRBD2. Trimming took 4 bases from V and 13 from J; bases not matched to a gene: 8. Germline-derived CDR1 and CDR2 are SGHVS and FQNEAQ. This CDR3 has 13 amino acids. CDR3 loop: CASSSVTSGGLYF. The CDR3 DNA reads as TGTGCCAGCAGCTCTGTGACTAGCGGGGGCCTATACTTC.

J is TRBJ2-7 and V is TRBV28; TRBD1 agrees at 9 bases. Per germline, CDR1 MDHEN and CDR2 SYDVKM. V was pared by 5 bases and J by 2 bases, with 7 bases of the junction left unmatched. The CDR3 length is 15 residues. DNA of the CDR3: TGTGCCAGCAGTCCACCTCGGACAGGGGCCTACGAGCAGTACTTC. Translated, it gives CASSPPRTGAYEQYF. Based on the CDR3 plus reference TRBV28 and TRBJ2-7, the full variable domain is DVKVTQSSRYLVKRTGEKVFLECVQDMDHENMFWYRQDPGLGLRLIYFSYDVKMKEKGDIPEGYSVSREKKERFSLILESASTNQTSMYLCASSPPRTGAYEQYFGPGTRLTVT.

The J gene is TRBJ2-3, the V gene TRBV7-9, with D possibly matching TRBD2 (7 bases). CDR3 size: 16 residues. Germline V gene sequence: CDR1 SEHNR, CDR2 FQNEAQ (reference sequence). The V and J ends lost 4 bases and 5 bases respectively, with 19 bases between them. In DNA form, the CDR3 reads TGTGCCAGCAGCTCCCGTAGGGGGGGCCGTGTAGATACGCAGTATTTT. This sequence encodes CASSSRRGGRVDTQYF. The variable domain in full, completed from reference TRBV7-9 and TRBJ2-3, reads DTGVSQNPRHKITKRGQNVTFRCDPISEHNRLYWYRQTLGQGPEFLTYFQNEAQLEKSRLLSDRFSAERPKGSFSTLEIQRTEQGDSAMYLCASSSRRGGRVDTQYFGPGTRLTVL.

V and J are TRBV19 and TRBJ2-7; 7 bases line up with TRBD1. The CDR3 has 16 amino acids. Germline V gives CDR1 LNHDA, CDR2 SQIVND (reference sequence). Trimming took 1 base from V and 5 from J; bases not matched to a gene: 11. The CDR3 nucleotides are TGTGCCAGTAGTATAGGCTTCGTTAGGGGGCGAAACGAGCAGTACTTC. Translated: CASSIGFVRGRNEQYF.

The chain uses TRBV9 and TRBJ1-3; D unclear. The CDR3 has 16 amino acids. The V gene's germline CDR1 is SGDLS and CDR2 YYNGEE. The V end lost 0 bases, the J end lost 2 bases, and 12 bases lay between the germline ends. The DNA of the CDR3 is TGTGCCAGCAGCGTAGCCGGGATCTCCGCTGGAAACACCATATATTTT. This gives the protein CASSVAGISAGNTIYF.

This clone was seen a few times. CDR3 coding DNA: TGTGCCAGCAGTTACACAGACAGCTATGGCTACACCTTC. Amino acids: CASSYTDSYGYTF. The chain combines TRBV6-5 with TRBJ1-2, with D perhaps TRBD1 (5 bases). This CDR3 is built from 13 residues. The V end was cut by 2 bases, the J end by 4 bases, with 8 bases between. Germline lookup yields CDR1 MNHEY and CDR2 SVGAGI.